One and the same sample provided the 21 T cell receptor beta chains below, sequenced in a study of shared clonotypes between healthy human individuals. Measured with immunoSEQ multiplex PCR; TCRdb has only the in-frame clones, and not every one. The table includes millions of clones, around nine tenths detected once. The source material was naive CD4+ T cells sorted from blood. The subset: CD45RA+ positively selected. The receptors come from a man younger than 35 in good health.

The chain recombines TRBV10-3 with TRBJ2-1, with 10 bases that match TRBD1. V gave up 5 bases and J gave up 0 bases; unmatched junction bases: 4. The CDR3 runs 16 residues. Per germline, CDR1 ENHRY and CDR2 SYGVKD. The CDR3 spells CAISKDRGISYNEQFF. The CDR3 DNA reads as TGTGCCATCAGTAAGGACAGGGGGATCTCCTACAATGAGCAGTTCTTC.

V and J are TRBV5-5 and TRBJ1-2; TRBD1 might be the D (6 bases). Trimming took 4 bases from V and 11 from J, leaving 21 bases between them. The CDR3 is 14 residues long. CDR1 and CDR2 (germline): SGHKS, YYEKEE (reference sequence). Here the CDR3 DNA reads TGTGCCAGCAGCCCGGAAGGACAGACTTGGGGTTACACCTTC. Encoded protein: CASSPEGQTWGYTF.

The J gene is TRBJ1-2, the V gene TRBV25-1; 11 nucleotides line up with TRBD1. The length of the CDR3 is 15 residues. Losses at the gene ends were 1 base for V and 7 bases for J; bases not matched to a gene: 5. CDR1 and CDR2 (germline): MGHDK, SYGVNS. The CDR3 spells CASSEWGGTGGGYTF. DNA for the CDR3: TGTGCCAGCAGTGAATGGGGCGGGACAGGGGGTGGCTACACCTTC.

The CDR3 loop is CASTQPERNTEAFF. The DNA of the CDR3 is TGTGCCAGCACCCAACCAGAGAGGAACACTGAAGCTTTCTTT. V and J are TRBV28 and TRBJ1-1; D gene uncertain. Between the trimmed V and J ends, which lost 7 bases and 1 base, there was a span of 13 bases. Per germline, CDR1 MDHEN and CDR2 SYDVKM. This CDR3 comprises 14 residues.

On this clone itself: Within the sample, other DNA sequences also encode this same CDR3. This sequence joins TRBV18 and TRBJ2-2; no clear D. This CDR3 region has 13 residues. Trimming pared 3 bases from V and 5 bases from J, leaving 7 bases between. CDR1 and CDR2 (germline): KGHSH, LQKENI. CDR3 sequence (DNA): TGTGCCAGCTCACCGTCAGGTACCGGGGAGCTGTTTTTT. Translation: CASSPSGTGELFF.

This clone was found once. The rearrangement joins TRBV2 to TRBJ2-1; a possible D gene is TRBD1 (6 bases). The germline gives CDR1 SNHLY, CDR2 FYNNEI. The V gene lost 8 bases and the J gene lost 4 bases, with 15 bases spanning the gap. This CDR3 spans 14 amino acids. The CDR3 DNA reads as TGTGCCAGCGGGGGCCGTCGGGTGTACAATGAGCAGTTCTTC. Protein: CASGGRRVYNEQFF. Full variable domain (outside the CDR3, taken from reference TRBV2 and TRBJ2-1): EPEVTQTPSHQVTQMGQEVILRCVPISNHLYFYWYRQILGQKVEFLVSFYNNEISEKSEIFDDQFSVERPDGSNFTLKIRSTKLEDSAMYFCASGGRRVYNEQFFGPGTRLTVL.

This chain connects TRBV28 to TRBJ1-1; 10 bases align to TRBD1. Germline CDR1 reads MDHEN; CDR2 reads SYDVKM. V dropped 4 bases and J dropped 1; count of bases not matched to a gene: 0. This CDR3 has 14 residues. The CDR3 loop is CASSWDRGNTEAFF. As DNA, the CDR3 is TGTGCCAGCAGTTGGGACAGGGGGAACACTGAAGCTTTCTTT.

Here the CDR3 DNA reads TGTGCCAGCAGCTTAGGAGGGGGGCTCTACAATGAGCAGTTCTTC. It codes for CASSLGGGLYNEQFF. V is TRBV7-3 and J is TRBJ2-1; TRBD1 or TRBD2 may be the D gene (6 bases each). V lost 2 bases, J lost 3 bases, and 11 bases lay in between. The CDR3 runs 15 residues. Germline CDR1 SGHTA, CDR2 FQGTGA. Supplemented by reference TRBV7-3 and TRBJ2-1, the full variable domain reads GAGVSQTPSNKVTEKGKYVELRCDPISGHTALYWYRQSLGQGPEFLIYFQGTGAADDSGLPNDRFFAVRPEGSVSTLKIQRTERGDSAVYLCASSLGGGLYNEQFFGPGTRLTVL.

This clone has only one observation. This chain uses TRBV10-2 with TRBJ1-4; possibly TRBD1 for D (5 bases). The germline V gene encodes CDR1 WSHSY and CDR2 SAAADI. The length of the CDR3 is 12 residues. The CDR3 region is CATGSTNEKLFF. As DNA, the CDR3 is TGCGCTACAGGATCAACTAATGAAAAACTGTTTTTT.

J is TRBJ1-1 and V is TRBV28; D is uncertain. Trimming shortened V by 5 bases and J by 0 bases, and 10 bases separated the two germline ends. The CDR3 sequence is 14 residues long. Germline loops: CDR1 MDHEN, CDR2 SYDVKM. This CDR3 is CASSPSGMNTEAFF. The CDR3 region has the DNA TGTGCCAGCAGTCCCTCCGGTATGAACACTGAAGCTTTCTTT.

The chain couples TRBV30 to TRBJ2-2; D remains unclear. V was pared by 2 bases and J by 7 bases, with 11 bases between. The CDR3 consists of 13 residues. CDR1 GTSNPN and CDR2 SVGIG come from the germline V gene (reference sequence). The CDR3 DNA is TGTGCCTGGAGTACCCGGGTAAACGGGGAGCTGTTTTTT. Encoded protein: CAWSTRVNGELFF.

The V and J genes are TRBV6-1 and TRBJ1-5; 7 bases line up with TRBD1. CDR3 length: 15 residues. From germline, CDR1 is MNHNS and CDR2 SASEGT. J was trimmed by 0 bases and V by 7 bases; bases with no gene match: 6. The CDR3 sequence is CASKTQGFSNQPQHF. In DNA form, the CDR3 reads TGTGCCAGCAAAACACAGGGGTTTAGCAATCAGCCCCAGCATTTT.

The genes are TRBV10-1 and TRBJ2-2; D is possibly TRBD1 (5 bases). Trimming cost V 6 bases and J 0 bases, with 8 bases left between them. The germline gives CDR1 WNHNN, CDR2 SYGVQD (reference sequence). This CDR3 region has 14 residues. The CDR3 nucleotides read TGCGCCAGCAGATTGGACACGAACACCGGGGAGCTGTTTTTT. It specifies CASRLDTNTGELFF.

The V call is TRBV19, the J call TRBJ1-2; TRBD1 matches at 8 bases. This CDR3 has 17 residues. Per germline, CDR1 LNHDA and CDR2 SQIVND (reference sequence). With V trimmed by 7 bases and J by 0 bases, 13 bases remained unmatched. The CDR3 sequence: CASTVGDRIRTNYGYTF. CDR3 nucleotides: TGTGCCAGTACCGTGGGGGACAGGATACGAACTAACTATGGCTACACCTTC.

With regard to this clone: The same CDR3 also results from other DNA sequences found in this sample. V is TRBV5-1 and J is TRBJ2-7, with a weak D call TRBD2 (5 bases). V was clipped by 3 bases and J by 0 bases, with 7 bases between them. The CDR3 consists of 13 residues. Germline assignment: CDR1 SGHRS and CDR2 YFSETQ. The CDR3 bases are TGCGCCAGCAGCTCGGGGAGCTCCTACGAGCAGTACTTC. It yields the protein CASSSGSSYEQYF. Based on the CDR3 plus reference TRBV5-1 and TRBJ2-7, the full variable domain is KAGVTQTPRYLIKTRGQQVTLSCSPISGHRSVSWYQQTPGQGLQFLFEYFSETQRNKGNFPGRFSGRQFSNSRSEMNVSTLELGDSALYLCASSSGSSYEQYFGPGTRLTVT.

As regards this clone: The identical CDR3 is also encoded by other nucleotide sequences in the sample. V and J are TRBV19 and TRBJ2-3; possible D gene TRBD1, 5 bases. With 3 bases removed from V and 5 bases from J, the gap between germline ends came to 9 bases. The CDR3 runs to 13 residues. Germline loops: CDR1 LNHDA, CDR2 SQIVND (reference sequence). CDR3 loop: CASSIQGLDTQYF. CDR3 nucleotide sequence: TGTGCCAGTAGTATTCAGGGTTTAGATACGCAGTATTTT.

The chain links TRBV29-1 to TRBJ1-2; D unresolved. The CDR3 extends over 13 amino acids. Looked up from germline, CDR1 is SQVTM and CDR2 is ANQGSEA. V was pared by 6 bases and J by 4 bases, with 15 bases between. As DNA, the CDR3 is TGCAGCGTCGGGCCCAGGCTTAGCTATGGCTACACCTTC. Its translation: CSVGPRLSYGYTF. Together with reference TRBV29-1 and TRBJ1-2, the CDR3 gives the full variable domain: SAVISQKPSRDICQRGTSLTIQCQVDSQVTMMFWYRQQPGQSLTLIATANQGSEATYESGFVIDKFPISRPNLTFSTLTVSNMSPEDSSIYLCSVGPRLSYGYTFGSGTRLTVV.

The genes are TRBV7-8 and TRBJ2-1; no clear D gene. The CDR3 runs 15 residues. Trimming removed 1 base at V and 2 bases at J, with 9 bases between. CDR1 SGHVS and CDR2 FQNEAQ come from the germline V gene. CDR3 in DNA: TGTGCCAGCAGCTTAGTGGGCGGCACCTACAATGAGCAGTTCTTC. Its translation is CASSLVGGTYNEQFF.

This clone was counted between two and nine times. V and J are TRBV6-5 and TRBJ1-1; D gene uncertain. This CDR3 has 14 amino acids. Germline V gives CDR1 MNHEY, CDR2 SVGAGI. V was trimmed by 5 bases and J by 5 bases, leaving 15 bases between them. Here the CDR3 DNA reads TGTGCCAGCAGTGGCGCCTCAGGAATAACTGAAGCTTTCTTT. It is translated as CASSGASGITEAFF.

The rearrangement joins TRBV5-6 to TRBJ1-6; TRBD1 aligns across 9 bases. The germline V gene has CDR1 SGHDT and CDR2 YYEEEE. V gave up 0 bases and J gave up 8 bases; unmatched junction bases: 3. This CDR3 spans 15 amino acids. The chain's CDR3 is CASSLVGQGDSPLHF. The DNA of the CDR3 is TGTGCCAGCAGCTTGGTGGGACAGGGAGATTCACCCCTCCACTTT.

In DNA form, the CDR3 reads TGTGCCACTACTTTTGGGAGCAATCAGCCCCAGCATTTT. This codes for CATTFGSNQPQHF. This chain uses TRBV6-1 with TRBJ1-5; no definite D call. Germline CDR1 is MNHNS and CDR2 is SASEGT. V lost 10 bases to trimming and J lost 1 base, with 11 bases between them. The CDR3 is 13 amino acids.